This passage covers 15 T cell receptor beta chains from one sample sequenced in a study of early T cells in non-severe SARS-CoV-2 infection. TCRdb processed the 5' RACE reads anew with MiXCR; each CDR3 protein has one entry. The table records about 27,000 distinct CDR3 sequences, 4% to 6% of them present only once. Sequenced material: whole blood. These receptors all come from an adult who was a healthcare worker with PCR-confirmed SARS-CoV-2 infection or an uninfected control (not recorded which).

The CDR3 DNA sequence: TGTGCCAGCAGCGCCGGGACTAGCGGGGGCCAAGAGACCCAGTACTTC. It is translated as CASSAGTSGGQETQYF. The V and J genes are TRBV5-5 and TRBJ2-5, with 14 bases lining up with TRBD2. Germline CDR1 is SGHKS and CDR2 is YYEKEE (reference sequence). The CDR3 has 16 amino acids. V lost 4 bases to trimming and J lost 1 base; unmatched junction nucleotides: 3.

This clonotype was counted ten times or more. The gene calls are TRBV20-1 and TRBJ1-5; TRBD1 matches at 8 bases. The CDR3 sequence is 15 residues long. The V and J ends lost 0 bases and 2 bases, in that order; junction bases with no gene match: 3. CDR1 DFQATT and CDR2 SNEGSKA come from the germline V gene (reference sequence). The CDR3 loop is CSARDPGQGNQPQHF. CDR3 nucleotides: TGCAGTGCTAGAGATCCGGGACAGGGCAATCAGCCCCAGCATTTT.

This clonotype was counted only a few times. This sequence joins TRBV6-6 and TRBJ2-3; D is unresolved. CDR3 size: 14 residues. With 0 bases removed from V and 4 bases from J, the gap between germline ends came to 8 bases. Germline CDR1 and CDR2: MNHNY and SVGAGI (reference sequence). The CDR3: CASSYSPRADTQYF. For the CDR3, the DNA is TGTGCCAGCAGTTACTCGCCCCGGGCAGATACGCAGTATTTT.

This clonotype was seen at least ten times. The chain links TRBV18 to TRBJ2-7; 11 bases match TRBD1. Unmatched junction bases numbered 3, after V lost 3 bases and J lost 2 bases. The CDR3 has 15 amino acids. Germline V gene sequence: CDR1 KGHSH, CDR2 LQKENI. The CDR3 DNA reads TGTGCCAGCTCACCTGGGACAGGGGGTGCCTACGAGCAGTACTTC. Translation gives CASSPGTGGAYEQYF.

This clonotype came up many times. This chain joins TRBV6-6 and TRBJ1-6; D unclear. CDR1 and CDR2 (germline): MNHNY, SVGAGI (reference sequence). V was trimmed by 0 bases and J by 5 bases, leaving 5 bases between them. The CDR3 totals 14 residues. CDR3 DNA: TGTGCCAGCAGTTACTCAATGGATAATTCACCCCTCCACTTT. It encodes CASSYSMDNSPLHF.

This clonotype occurred many times. This sequence joins TRBV5-1 and TRBJ2-1, with 9 positions matching TRBD2. Germline trimming cut 4 bases from V and 4 bases from J; bases unmatched to any gene: 9. CDR1 SGHRS and CDR2 YFSETQ come from the germline V gene. The CDR3 extends over 16 amino acids. The DNA for the CDR3 is TGCGCCAGCAGCGGGGATAGCGGGGGAGCATACAATGAGCAGTTCTTC. It specifies CASSGDSGGAYNEQFF. Full variable domain (rest looked up from reference TRBV5-1 and TRBJ2-1): KAGVTQTPRYLIKTRGQQVTLSCSPISGHRSVSWYQQTPGQGLQFLFEYFSETQRNKGNFPGRFSGRQFSNSRSEMNVSTLELGDSALYLCASSGDSGGAYNEQFFGPGTRLTVL.

This clonotype appeared a few times. This rearrangement joins TRBV7-2 to TRBJ1-1, with a possible D match to TRBD1 (5 bases). The V gene's germline CDR1 is SGHTA and CDR2 FQGNSA. CDR3 length: 14 residues. The V and J ends lost 2 bases and 1 base respectively, with 8 bases between them. In DNA form, the CDR3 reads TGTGCCAGCAGCTTAATTCAGGGGAACACTGAAGCTTTCTTT. Translation: CASSLIQGNTEAFF.

At least ten counts were recorded for this clonotype. The rearrangement links TRBV19 to TRBJ2-7; D might be TRBD1 or TRBD2, each matching 5 bases. The V and J ends lost 7 bases and 3 bases respectively, with 28 bases between them. Germline values: CDR1 LNHDA, CDR2 SQIVND (reference sequence). This CDR3 is built from 18 residues. CDR3 sequence (DNA): TGTGCCAGTAACATAGGGGACCCCCTACTCCTACGGCACTACGAGCAGTACTTC. Protein sequence: CASNIGDPLLLRHYEQYF.

This clonotype has only a few counts. This chain uses TRBV20-1 with TRBJ1-1, with TRBD1 identical over 9 bases. Germline CDR1 reads DFQATT; CDR2 reads SNEGSKA (reference sequence). This CDR3 has 14 residues. With V trimmed by 3 bases and J by 4 bases, 6 bases remained unmatched. The CDR3 region has the DNA TGCAGTGCTAGGAGACAGGGGGTGGGCACTGAAGCTTTCTTT. It translates to CSARRQGVGTEAFF.

In its sample, this clonotype was seen many times. The V and J genes are TRBV4-1 and TRBJ1-1, with D unclear. The germline gives CDR1 MGHRA, CDR2 YSYEKL. This CDR3 comprises 15 residues. V lost 0 bases to trimming and J lost 2 bases, with 10 bases between them. CDR3 residues: CASSQEADDNTEAFF. The CDR3, as DNA: TGCGCCAGCAGCCAAGAGGCGGACGATAACACTGAAGCTTTCTTT.

This clonotype was recorded a few times. CDR3 in DNA: TGTGCCAGCAGCTCCCGGGACGGCCTCGGAGAGACCCAGTACTTC. Its protein is CASSSRDGLGETQYF. The chain is built from TRBV5-4 and TRBJ2-5; possibly TRBD1 or TRBD2 for D (5 bases each). The CDR3 runs 15 residues. V lost 3 bases and J lost 4, with 16 bases in between. In germline, CDR1 is SGHNT, CDR2 YYREEE (reference sequence).

This clonotype was seen at least ten times. The rearrangement links TRBV12-3 or TRBV12-4 to TRBJ1-6; 8 bases map to TRBD1. J gave up 8 bases and V 5 bases, and 14 bases lay outside the gene matches. CDR3 length: 17 amino acids. CDR3 residues: CASSLRAVGTGYSPLHF. The CDR3 DNA reads TGTGCCAGCAGTCTCAGAGCGGTAGGGACAGGCTATTCACCCCTCCACTTT.

V is TRBV4-1 and J is TRBJ1-2; D perhaps matches TRBD1 (5 bases). The CDR3 has 15 residues. Germline V gene data show CDR1 as MGHRA and CDR2 as YSYEKL. The germline V and J ends were trimmed by 6 bases and 0 bases, with 14 bases remaining between them. The CDR3 coding sequence is TGCGCCAGCAGGCAAAGTGACAGTACTAACTATGGCTACACCTTC. Protein: CASRQSDSTNYGYTF.

V usage is TRBV7-9 and J usage is TRBJ1-2; D not certain. Germline V gene lookup returns CDR1 SEHNR and CDR2 FQNEAQ (reference sequence). V dropped 6 bases and J dropped 4 bases, with 15 bases sitting between them. The CDR3 spans 14 residues. Here the CDR3 reads CASRQLGGSYGYTF. CDR3 nucleotides: TGTGCCAGCAGGCAGCTCGGAGGCTCCTATGGCTACACCTTC.

This chain joins TRBV6-4 and TRBJ2-1; D might be TRBD1 (6 bases). Germline CDR1 reads MRHNA; CDR2 reads SNTAGT. V lost 2 bases and J lost 7, with 18 bases in between. The CDR3 extends over 16 amino acids. CDR3 loop: CASSDTSRDIRNEQFF. The CDR3 nucleotides are TGTGCCAGCAGTGACACATCCCGGGACATCCGGAATGAGCAGTTCTTC.